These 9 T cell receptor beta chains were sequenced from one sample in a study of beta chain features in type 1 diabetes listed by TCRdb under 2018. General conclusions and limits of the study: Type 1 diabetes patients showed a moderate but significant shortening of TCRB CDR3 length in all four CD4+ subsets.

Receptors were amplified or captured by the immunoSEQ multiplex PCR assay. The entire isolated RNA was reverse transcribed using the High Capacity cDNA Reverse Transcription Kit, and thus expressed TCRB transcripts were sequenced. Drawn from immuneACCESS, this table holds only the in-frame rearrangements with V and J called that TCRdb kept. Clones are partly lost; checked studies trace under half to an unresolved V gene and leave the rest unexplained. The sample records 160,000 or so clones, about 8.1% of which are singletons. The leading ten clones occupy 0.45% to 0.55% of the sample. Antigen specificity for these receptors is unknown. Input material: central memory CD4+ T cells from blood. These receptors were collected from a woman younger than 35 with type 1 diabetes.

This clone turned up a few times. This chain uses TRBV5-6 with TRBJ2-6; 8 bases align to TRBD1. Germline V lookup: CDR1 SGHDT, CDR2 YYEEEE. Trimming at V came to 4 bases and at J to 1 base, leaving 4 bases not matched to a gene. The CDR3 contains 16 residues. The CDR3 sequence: CASSGQGASGANVLTF. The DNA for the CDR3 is TGTGCCAGCAGCGGACAGGGTGCTTCTGGGGCCAACGTCCTGACTTTC.

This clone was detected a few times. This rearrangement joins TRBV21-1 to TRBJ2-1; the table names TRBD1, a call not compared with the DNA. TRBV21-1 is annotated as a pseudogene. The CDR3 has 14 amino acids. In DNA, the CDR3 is TGTGCCAGCAGCAACGACGGACAGTTCAATGAGCAGTTCTTC. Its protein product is CASSNDGQFNEQFF.

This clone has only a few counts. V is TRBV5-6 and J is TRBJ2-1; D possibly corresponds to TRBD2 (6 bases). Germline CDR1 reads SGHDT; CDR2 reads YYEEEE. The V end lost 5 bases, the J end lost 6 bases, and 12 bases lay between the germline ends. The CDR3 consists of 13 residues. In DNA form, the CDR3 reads TGTGCCAGCAGGCGGGACGCCCTCAATGAGCAGTTCTTC. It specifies CASRRDALNEQFF.

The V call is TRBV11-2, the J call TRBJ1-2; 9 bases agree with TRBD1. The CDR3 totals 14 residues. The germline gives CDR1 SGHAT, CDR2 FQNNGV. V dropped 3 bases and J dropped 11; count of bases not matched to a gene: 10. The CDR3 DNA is TGTGCCAGCAGCTTGGCAACAGGGGGCGGTGGATACACCTTC. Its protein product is CASSLATGGGGYTF.

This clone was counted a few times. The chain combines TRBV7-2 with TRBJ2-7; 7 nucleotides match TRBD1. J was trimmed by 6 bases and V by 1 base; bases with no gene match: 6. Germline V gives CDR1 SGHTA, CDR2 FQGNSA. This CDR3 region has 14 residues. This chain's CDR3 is CASSLGGQLLEQYF. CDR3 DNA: TGTGCCAGCAGCTTAGGGGGACAGCTCCTCGAGCAGTACTTC. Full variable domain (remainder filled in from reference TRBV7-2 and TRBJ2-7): GAGVSQSPSNKVTEKGKDVELRCDPISGHTALYWYRQSLGQGLEFLIYFQGNSAPDKSGLPSDRFSAERTGGSVSTLTIQRTQQEDSAVYLCASSLGGQLLEQYFGPGTRLTVT.

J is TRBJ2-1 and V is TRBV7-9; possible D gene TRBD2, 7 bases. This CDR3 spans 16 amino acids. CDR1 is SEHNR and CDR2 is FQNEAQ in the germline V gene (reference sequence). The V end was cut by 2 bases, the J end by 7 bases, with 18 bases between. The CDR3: CASSLLGEGDVNEQFF. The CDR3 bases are TGTGCCAGCAGCTTACTGGGGGAGGGGGATGTAAATGAGCAGTTCTTC.

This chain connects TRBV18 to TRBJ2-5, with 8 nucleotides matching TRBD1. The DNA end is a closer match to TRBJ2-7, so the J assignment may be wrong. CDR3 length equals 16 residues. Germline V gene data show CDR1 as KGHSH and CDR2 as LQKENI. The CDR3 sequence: CASSAFSGQGAYEQYF. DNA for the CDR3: TGTGCCAGCTCAGCCTTTTCAGGACAGGGCGCCTACGAGCAGTACTTC.

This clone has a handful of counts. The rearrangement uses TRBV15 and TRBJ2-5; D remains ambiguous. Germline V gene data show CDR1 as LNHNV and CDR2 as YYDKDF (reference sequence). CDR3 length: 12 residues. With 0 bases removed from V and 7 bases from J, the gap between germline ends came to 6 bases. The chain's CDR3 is CATSRDRRTQYF. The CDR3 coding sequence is TGTGCCACCAGCAGAGATCGTCGGACCCAGTACTTC.

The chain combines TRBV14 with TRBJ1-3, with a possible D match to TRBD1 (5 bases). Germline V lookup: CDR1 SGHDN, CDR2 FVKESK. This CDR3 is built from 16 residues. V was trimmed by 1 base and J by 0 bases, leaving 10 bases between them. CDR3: CASSQGQLVSGNTIYF. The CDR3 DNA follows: TGTGCCAGCAGCCAAGGACAGCTCGTCTCTGGAAACACCATATATTTT.